These 21 T cell receptor beta chains came from one sample sequenced in a study of somatic mutations in cytotoxic T cells in rheumatoid arthritis. Generated by immunoSEQ multiplex PCR, the TCRdb table keeps only in-frame clones and is missing some. Among about 20,000 clones listed, 70% to 90% were seen once. Source material: CD8+ T cells sorted from blood. The receptors were sampled from a man between 35 and 55 years old in good health.

This clone was recorded once. The V call is TRBV4-3, the J call TRBJ2-7, with a weak D call TRBD2 (5 bases). The ends were cut back, 4 bases at V and 2 bases at J, with 15 bases in the middle. Germline V gene lookup returns CDR1 LGHNA and CDR2 YSLEER. This CDR3 spans 15 amino acids. This chain's CDR3 is CASSLRGGPPYEQYF. The CDR3 DNA follows: TGCGCCAGCAGCCTCCGTGGAGGTCCCCCCTACGAGCAGTACTTC.

Turning to this clone: Relative to the germline gene, one junction end is altered; a read error may explain this. This chain links TRBV13 with TRBJ2-7; no definite D call. Germline loops: CDR1 PRHDT, CDR2 FYEKMQ (reference sequence). There are 14 residues in the CDR3. The CDR3 is CASSLSLFSHEQYF. In DNA form, the CDR3 reads TGTGCCAGCAGCCTAAGCCTCTTCTCCCACGAGCAGTACTTC.

J is TRBJ2-2 and V is TRBV11-3; TRBD1 aligns across 10 bases. J was trimmed by 7 bases and V by 2 bases; bases with no gene match: 13. Per the germline V gene, CDR1 is SGHNT and CDR2 is YENEEA. The CDR3 spans 18 residues. CDR3 loop: CASSLHLGDRGSHGELFF. DNA for the CDR3: TGTGCCAGCAGCTTACACCTTGGGGACAGGGGAAGTCACGGGGAGCTGTTTTTT. The full variable domain, with the rest looked up from reference TRBV11-3 and TRBJ2-2, is EAGVVQSPRYKIIEKKQPVAFWCNPISGHNTLYWYLQNLGQGPELLIRYENEEAVDDSQLPKDRFSAERLKGVDSTLKIQPAELGDSAVYLCASSLHLGDRGSHGELFFGEGSRLTVL.

The chain has TRBV10-3 and TRBJ1-1; tentative D call: TRBD1 (6 bases). V lost 2 bases and J lost 3, with 10 bases in between. This CDR3 contains 14 residues. CDR1 is ENHRY, CDR2 SYGVKD, per germline. This chain's CDR3 is CAISERGPYTEAFF. CDR3 in DNA: TGTGCCATCAGTGAGCGGGGGCCTTACACTGAAGCTTTCTTT.

CDR3 sequence (DNA): TGTGCCAGCAGTGAGTTCGGACAGGGGGCTGGCTATGGCTACACCTTC. The encoded protein is CASSEFGQGAGYGYTF. The chain employs TRBV6-1 and TRBJ1-2; 11 bases fit TRBD1. The V gene end was trimmed by 3 bases and the J gene end by 4 bases; junction bases not matched to a gene: 7. CDR3 length equals 16 residues. Germline assignment: CDR1 MNHNS and CDR2 SASEGT.

The genes are TRBV29-1 and TRBJ2-2, with 9 bases matching TRBD1. CDR1 and CDR2 from the germline V gene are SQVTM and ANQGSEA. V trimming: 8 bases; J trimming: 5 bases; junction bases outside the gene matches: 6. This CDR3 has 13 amino acids. CDR3 nucleotides: TGCAGCTATACAGGGGGCTGGACCGGGGAGCTGTTTTTT. This sequence encodes CSYTGGWTGELFF.

J is TRBJ2-7 and V is TRBV7-9; TRBD2 is a possible D gene (5 bases). Germline CDR1 reads SEHNR; CDR2 reads FQNEAQ (reference sequence). V gave up 5 bases and J gave up 4 bases, with 15 bases separating them. The CDR3 length is 14 residues. The CDR3 DNA follows: TGTGCCAGCAGCCAAGCCGGGGATCAGTACGAGCAGTACTTC. Protein sequence: CASSQAGDQYEQYF.

This clone was counted a few times. The chain carries TRBV30 and TRBJ1-4, with unresolved D. Trimming took off 0 bases at V and 7 bases at J, with 6 bases between the two ends. The germline V gene encodes CDR1 GTSNPN and CDR2 SVGIG (reference sequence). This CDR3 comprises 12 residues. The CDR3 DNA follows: TGTGCCTGGAGTGTATGGGGTGAAAAACTGTTTTTT. Residues: CAWSVWGEKLFF.

The chain carries TRBV2 and TRBJ2-7; D remains ambiguous. CDR3 size: 11 residues. From germline, CDR1 is SNHLY and CDR2 FYNNEI. V was pared by 4 bases and J by 3 bases, with 4 bases between. In nucleotides, the CDR3 is TGTGCCAGCAGTGGACGCTACGAGCAGTACTTC. It is translated as CASSGRYEQYF.

The chain has TRBV4-2 and TRBJ2-5; D remains unclear. The assigned J gene may be wrong: the sequence end matches TRBJ2-7 better. Germline V gene sequence: CDR1 LGHNA, CDR2 YNFKEQ. This CDR3 comprises 15 residues. CDR3 nucleotide sequence: TGTGCCAGCAGCCAAGGCTGGGTTGGAATATACGAGCAGTACTTC. Encoded protein: CASSQGWVGIYEQYF.

The rearrangement uses TRBV5-5 and TRBJ2-7; D gene ambiguous. The CDR3 totals 12 residues. Trimming left V 1 base short and J 2 bases short, with 4 bases between. Per the germline V gene, CDR1 is SGHKS and CDR2 is YYEKEE (reference sequence). This CDR3 reads CASSLYPYEQYF. CDR3 bases: TGTGCCAGCAGCTTGTATCCCTACGAGCAGTACTTC. Drawing the rest from reference TRBV5-5 and TRBJ2-7, the complete variable domain is DAGVTQSPTHLIKTRGQQVTLRCSPISGHKSVSWYQQVLGQGPQFIFQYYEKEERGRGNFPDRFSARQFPNYSSELNVNALLLGDSALYLCASSLYPYEQYFGPGTRLTVT.

The chain carries TRBV4-1 and TRBJ1-5; a weak D match, TRBD1 (5 bases). The CDR3 has 16 residues. Germline CDR1 and CDR2: MGHRA and YSYEKL. V lost 3 bases to trimming and J lost 0 bases, with 12 bases between them. The CDR3 here is CASSHVGGNSNQPQHF. CDR3 coding DNA: TGCGCCAGCAGCCATGTGGGGGGAAATAGCAATCAGCCCCAGCATTTT.

The table lists this clone with a count of one. CDR3 coding DNA: TGTGCCAGCAGTCGCGAGGGGGGGCGGAATCAGCCCCAGCATTTT. Its translation: CASSREGGRNQPQHF. The chain combines TRBV27 with TRBJ1-5; perhaps TRBD1 as D (6 bases). The ends were cut back, 5 bases at V and 4 bases at J, with 15 bases in the middle. CDR1 is MNHEY and CDR2 is SMNVEV in the germline V gene (reference sequence). CDR3 length equals 15 residues.

The CDR3 loop reads CASSIRTLGTDTQYF. CDR3 coding DNA: TGCGCCAGCAGCATACGCACCCTAGGCACAGATACGCAGTATTTT. V and J are TRBV5-1 and TRBJ2-3, with D uncertain. V was pared by 4 bases and J by 1 base, with 13 bases between. CDR1 SGHRS and CDR2 YFSETQ come from the germline V gene. The CDR3 runs 15 residues.

The chain carries TRBV28 and TRBJ2-7; 15 bases fit TRBD2. V lost 6 bases to trimming and J lost 5 bases; unmatched junction nucleotides: 8. Per germline, CDR1 MDHEN and CDR2 SYDVKM. This CDR3 contains 16 residues. DNA of the CDR3: TGTGCCAGCAGCTCAGGACTAGCGGGAGGGCCCGACGAGCAGTACTTC. This sequence encodes CASSSGLAGGPDEQYF.

The genes are TRBV7-9 and TRBJ1-1; 11 bases are shared with TRBD1. J was trimmed by 1 base and V by 4 bases; bases with no gene match: 11. The CDR3 length is 18 residues. Germline CDR1 reads SEHNR; CDR2 reads FQNEAQ (reference sequence). The CDR3 sequence: CASSYSRTGGLKNTEAFF. The DNA for the CDR3 is TGTGCCAGCAGCTATTCCCGGACAGGGGGCTTGAAGAACACTGAAGCTTTCTTT.

The CDR3 DNA reads TGTGCCAGCAGCGGGGGAGAGAATGAGCAGTTCTTC. This sequence encodes CASSGGENEQFF. The rearrangement joins TRBV9 to TRBJ2-1, with D perhaps TRBD2 (5 bases). CDR3 length: 12 amino acids. From germline, CDR1 is SGDLS and CDR2 YYNGEE. V dropped 3 bases and J dropped 7 bases, with 8 bases sitting between them.

This rearrangement joins TRBV15 to TRBJ1-2; D not certain. CDR3 length equals 15 residues. V was cut by 0 bases and J by 6 bases, with 14 bases left in between. Germline CDR1 LNHNV, CDR2 YYDKDF (reference sequence). CDR3 DNA sequence: TGTGCCACCAGCAGAGATTTCACGTTCGGGGATGGCTACACCTTC. This translates into CATSRDFTFGDGYTF.

V and J are TRBV11-2 and TRBJ2-1; 7 bases line up with TRBD2. From germline, CDR1 is SGHAT and CDR2 FQNNGV. This CDR3 is 17 amino acids long. V lost 4 bases, J lost 7 bases, and 16 bases stayed unmatched. The CDR3 region is CASSSIRLAPIRNEQFF. The CDR3 DNA reads TGTGCCAGCAGCTCCATTAGACTAGCCCCCATACGGAATGAGCAGTTCTTC. The full variable domain, in which reference TRBV11-2 and TRBJ2-1 provide the parts outside the CDR3, is EAGVAQSPRYKIIEKRQSVAFWCNPISGHATLYWYQQILGQGPKLLIQFQNNGVVDDSQLPKDRFSAERLKGVDSTLKIQPAKLEDSAVYLCASSSIRLAPIRNEQFFGPGTRLTVL.

This chain's CDR3 is CAISESLVANYGYTF. CDR3 sequence (DNA): TGTGCCATCAGTGAGTCCCTGGTGGCTAACTATGGCTACACCTTC. The chain is built from TRBV10-3 and TRBJ1-2; D gene unclear. V lost 0 bases and J lost 0, with 8 bases in between. The CDR3 has 15 amino acids. CDR1 and CDR2 from the germline V gene are ENHRY and SYGVKD.

The chain uses TRBV4-3 and TRBJ2-3; 9 bases line up with TRBD2. Losses at the gene ends were 1 base for V and 3 bases for J; bases not matched to a gene: 5. CDR3 length: 16 residues. Germline CDR1 LGHNA, CDR2 YSLEER. CDR3 nucleotides: TGCGCCAGCAGCCAAGGGAGTAGCGGGAGTACAGATACGCAGTATTTT. It encodes CASSQGSSGSTDTQYF.